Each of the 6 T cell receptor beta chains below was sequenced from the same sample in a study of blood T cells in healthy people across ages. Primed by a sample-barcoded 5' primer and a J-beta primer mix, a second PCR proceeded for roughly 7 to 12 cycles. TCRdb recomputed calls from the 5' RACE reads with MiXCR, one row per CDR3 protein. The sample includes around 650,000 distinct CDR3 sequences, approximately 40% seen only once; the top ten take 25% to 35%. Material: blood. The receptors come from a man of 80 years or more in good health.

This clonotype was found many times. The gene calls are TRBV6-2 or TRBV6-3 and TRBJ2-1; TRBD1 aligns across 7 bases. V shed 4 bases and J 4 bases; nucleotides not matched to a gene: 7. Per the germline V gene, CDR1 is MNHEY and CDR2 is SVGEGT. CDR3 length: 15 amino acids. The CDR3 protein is CASSLETGSYNEQFF. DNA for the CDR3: TGTGCCAGCAGTTTGGAGACAGGGTCGTACAATGAGCAGTTCTTC.

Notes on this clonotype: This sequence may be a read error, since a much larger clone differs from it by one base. Here the CDR3 DNA reads TGCAGCGCTGCTATCGGCGGCTCCTACGAGCAGTTCTTC. Encoded protein: CSAAIGGSYEQFF. The chain recombines TRBV29-1 with TRBJ2-1; D remains unclear. V shed 7 bases and J shed 10 bases, with 20 bases lying between them. From germline, CDR1 is SQVTM and CDR2 ANQGSEA. This CDR3 has 13 residues.

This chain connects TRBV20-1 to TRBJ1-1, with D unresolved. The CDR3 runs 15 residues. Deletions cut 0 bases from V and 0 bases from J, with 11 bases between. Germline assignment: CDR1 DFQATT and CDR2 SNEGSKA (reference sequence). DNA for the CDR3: TGCAGTGCTAGAGACCACGGAAGAATGAACACTGAAGCTTTCTTT. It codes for CSARDHGRMNTEAFF.

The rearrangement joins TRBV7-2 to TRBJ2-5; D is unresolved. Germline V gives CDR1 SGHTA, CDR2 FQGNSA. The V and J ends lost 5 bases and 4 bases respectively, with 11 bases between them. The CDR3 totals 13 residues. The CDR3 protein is CASSGERAETQYF. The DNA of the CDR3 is TGTGCCAGCAGCGGGGAACGGGCAGAGACCCAGTACTTC.

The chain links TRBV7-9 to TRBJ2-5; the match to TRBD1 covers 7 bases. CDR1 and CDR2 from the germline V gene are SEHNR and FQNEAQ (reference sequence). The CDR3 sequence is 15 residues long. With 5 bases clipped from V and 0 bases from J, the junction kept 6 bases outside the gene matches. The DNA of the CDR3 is TGTGCCAGCAGCGGACGGGACAGCTACCAAGAGACCCAGTACTTC. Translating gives CASSGRDSYQETQYF.

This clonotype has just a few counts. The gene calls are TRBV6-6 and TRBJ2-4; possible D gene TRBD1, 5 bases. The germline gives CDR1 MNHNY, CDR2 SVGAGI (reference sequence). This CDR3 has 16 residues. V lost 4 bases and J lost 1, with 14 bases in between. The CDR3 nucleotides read TGTGCCAGCAGTTCTTCAAGGGGCTGGGCCAAAAACATTCAGTACTTC. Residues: CASSSSRGWAKNIQYF.